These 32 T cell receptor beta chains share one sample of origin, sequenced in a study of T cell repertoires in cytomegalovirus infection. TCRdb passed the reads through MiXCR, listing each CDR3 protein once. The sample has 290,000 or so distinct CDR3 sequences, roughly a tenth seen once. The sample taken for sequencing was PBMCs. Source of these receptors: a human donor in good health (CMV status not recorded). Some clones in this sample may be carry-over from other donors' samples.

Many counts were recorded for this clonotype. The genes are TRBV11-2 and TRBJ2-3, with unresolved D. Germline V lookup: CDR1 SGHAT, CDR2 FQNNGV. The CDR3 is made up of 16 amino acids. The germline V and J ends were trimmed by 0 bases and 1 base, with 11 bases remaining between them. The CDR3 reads CASSLDHGLRTDTQYF. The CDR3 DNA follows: TGTGCCAGCAGCTTAGATCACGGTCTCCGCACAGATACGCAGTATTTT. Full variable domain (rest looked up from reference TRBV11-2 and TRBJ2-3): EAGVAQSPRYKIIEKRQSVAFWCNPISGHATLYWYQQILGQGPKLLIQFQNNGVVDDSQLPKDRFSAERLKGVDSTLKIQPAKLEDSAVYLCASSLDHGLRTDTQYFGPGTRLTVL.

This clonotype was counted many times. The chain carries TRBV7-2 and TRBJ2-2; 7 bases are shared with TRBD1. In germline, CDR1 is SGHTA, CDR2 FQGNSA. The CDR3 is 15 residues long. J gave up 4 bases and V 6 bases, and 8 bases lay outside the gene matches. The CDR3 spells CASSSQGISTGELFF. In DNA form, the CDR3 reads TGTGCCAGCAGTTCACAGGGGATTAGCACCGGGGAGCTGTTTTTT.

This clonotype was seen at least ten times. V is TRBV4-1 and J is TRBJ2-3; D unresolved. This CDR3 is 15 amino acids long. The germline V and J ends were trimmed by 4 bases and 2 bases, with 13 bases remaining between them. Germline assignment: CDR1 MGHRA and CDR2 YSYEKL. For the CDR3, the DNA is TGCGCCAGCAGCCCGGTGGGTTTATCCACAGATACGCAGTATTTT. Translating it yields CASSPVGLSTDTQYF.

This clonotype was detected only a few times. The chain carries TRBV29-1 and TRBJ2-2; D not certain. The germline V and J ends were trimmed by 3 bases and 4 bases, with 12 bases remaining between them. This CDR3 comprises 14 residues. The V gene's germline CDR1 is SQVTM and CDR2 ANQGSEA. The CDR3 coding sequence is TGCAGCGTTGAGCAAACACCGGGCACCGGGGAGCTGTTTTTT. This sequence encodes CSVEQTPGTGELFF.

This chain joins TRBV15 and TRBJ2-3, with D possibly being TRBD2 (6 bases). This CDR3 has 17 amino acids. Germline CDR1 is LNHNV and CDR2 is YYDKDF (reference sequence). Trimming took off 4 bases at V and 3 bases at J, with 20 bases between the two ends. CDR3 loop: CATSKTVTSAVTDTQYF. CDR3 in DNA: TGTGCCACCAGCAAGACCGTGACTAGTGCCGTAACAGATACGCAGTATTTT.

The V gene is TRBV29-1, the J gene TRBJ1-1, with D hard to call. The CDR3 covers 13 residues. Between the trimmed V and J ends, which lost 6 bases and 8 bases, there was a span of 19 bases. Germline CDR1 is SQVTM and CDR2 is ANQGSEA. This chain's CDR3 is CSVDDWAEREAFF. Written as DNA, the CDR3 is TGCAGCGTCGATGATTGGGCGGAAAGGGAAGCTTTCTTT.

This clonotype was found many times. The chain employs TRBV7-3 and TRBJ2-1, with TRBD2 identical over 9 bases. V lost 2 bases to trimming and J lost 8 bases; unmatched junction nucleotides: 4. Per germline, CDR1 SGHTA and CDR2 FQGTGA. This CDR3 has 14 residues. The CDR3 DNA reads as TGTGCCAGCAGCTTAGCGGGGGGGGGCGATGAGCAGTTCTTC. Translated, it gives CASSLAGGGDEQFF. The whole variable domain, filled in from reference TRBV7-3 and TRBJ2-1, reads GAGVSQTPSNKVTEKGKYVELRCDPISGHTALYWYRQSLGQGPEFLIYFQGTGAADDSGLPNDRFFAVRPEGSVSTLKIQRTERGDSAVYLCASSLAGGGDEQFFGPGTRLTVL.

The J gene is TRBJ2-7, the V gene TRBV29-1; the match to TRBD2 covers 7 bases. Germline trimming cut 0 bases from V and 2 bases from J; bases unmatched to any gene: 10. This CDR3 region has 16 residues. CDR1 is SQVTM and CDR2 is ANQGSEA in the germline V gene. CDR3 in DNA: TGCAGCGTTGAAGAGAGGGAGCGGGGCAAACCCTACGAGCAGTACTTC. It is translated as CSVEERERGKPYEQYF.

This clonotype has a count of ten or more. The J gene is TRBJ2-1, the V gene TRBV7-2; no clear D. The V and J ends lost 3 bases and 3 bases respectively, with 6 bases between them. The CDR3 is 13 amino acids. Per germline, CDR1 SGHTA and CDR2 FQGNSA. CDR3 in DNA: TGTGCCAGCAGCTTTTTCGGCTACAATGAGCAGTTCTTC. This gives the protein CASSFFGYNEQFF.

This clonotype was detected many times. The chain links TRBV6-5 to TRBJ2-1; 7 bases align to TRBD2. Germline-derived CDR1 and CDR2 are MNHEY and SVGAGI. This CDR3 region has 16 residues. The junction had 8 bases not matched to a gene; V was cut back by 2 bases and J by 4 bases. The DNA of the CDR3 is TGTGCCAGCAGTTACCCTCGTGGCGGGGGATACAATGAGCAGTTCTTC. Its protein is CASSYPRGGGYNEQFF.

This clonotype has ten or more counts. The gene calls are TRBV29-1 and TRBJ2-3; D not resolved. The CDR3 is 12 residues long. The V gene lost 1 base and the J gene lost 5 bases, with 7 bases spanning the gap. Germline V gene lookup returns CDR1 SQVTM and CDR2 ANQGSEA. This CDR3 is CSVEVVGDTQYF. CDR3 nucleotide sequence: TGCAGCGTTGAAGTGGTGGGAGATACGCAGTATTTT.

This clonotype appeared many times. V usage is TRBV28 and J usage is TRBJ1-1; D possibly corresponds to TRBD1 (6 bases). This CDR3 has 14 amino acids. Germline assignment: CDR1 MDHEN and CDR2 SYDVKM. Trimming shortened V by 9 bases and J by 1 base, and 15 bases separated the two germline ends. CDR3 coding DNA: TGTGCCAGTTTCCCAAGGGGGGGGAACACTGAAGCTTTCTTT. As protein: CASFPRGGNTEAFF.

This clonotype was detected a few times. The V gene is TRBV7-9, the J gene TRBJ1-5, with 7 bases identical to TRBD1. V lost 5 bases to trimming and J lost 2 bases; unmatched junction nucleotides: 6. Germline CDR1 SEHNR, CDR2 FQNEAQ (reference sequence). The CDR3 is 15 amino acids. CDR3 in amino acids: CASSPRGNGNQPQHF. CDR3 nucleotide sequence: TGTGCCAGCAGCCCCAGGGGGAATGGCAATCAGCCCCAGCATTTT. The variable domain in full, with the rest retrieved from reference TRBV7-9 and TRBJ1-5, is DTGVSQNPRHKITKRGQNVTFRCDPISEHNRLYWYRQTLGQGPEFLTYFQNEAQLEKSRLLSDRFSAERPKGSFSTLEIQRTEQGDSAMYLCASSPRGNGNQPQHFGDGTRLSIL.

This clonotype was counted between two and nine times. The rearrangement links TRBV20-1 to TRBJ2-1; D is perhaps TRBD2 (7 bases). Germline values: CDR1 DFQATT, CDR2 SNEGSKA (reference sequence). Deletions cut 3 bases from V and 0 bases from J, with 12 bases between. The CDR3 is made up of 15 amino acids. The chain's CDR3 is CSASDAGASYNEQFF. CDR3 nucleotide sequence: TGCAGTGCTAGCGACGCGGGGGCCTCCTACAATGAGCAGTTCTTC.

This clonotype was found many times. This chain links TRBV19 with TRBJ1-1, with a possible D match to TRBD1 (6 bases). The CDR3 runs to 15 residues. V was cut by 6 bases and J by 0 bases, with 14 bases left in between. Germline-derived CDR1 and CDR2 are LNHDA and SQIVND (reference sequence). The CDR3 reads CASSQYREVNTEAFF. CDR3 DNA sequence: TGTGCCAGTAGCCAGTACAGGGAGGTGAACACTGAAGCTTTCTTT.

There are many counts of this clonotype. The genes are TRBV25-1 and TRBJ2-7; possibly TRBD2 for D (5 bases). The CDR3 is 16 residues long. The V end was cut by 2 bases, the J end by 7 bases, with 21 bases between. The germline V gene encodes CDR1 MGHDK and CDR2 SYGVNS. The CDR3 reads CASSEGGSVGVGEQYF. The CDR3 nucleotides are TGTGCCAGCAGTGAAGGTGGTAGCGTCGGCGTGGGAGAGCAGTACTTC.

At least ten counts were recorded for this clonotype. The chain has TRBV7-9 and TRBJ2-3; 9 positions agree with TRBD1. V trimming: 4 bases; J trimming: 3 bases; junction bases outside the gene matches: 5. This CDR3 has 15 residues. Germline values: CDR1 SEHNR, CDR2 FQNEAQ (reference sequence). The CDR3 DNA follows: TGTGCCAGCAGCTCACCGGACAGGGGTACAGATACGCAGTATTTT. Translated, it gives CASSSPDRGTDTQYF.

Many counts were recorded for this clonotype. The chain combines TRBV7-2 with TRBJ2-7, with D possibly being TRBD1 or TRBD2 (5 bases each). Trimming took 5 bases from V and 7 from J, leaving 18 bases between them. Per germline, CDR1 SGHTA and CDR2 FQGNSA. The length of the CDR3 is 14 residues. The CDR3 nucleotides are TGTGCCAGCAGCCCCGGGACGACCGTGGGGGAGCAGTACGTC. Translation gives CASSPGTTVGEQYV.

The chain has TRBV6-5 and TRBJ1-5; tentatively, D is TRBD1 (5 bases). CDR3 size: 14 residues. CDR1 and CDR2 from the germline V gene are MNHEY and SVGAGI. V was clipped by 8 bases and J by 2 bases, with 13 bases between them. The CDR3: CASGDRQGNQPQHF. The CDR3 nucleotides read TGTGCCAGCGGGGACCGTCAGGGCAATCAGCCCCAGCATTTT.

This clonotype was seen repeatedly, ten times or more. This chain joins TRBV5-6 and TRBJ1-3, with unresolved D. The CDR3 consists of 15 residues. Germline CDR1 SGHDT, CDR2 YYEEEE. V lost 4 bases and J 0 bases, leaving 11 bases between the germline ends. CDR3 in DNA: TGTGCCAGCAGCGCGGACCTAAGCTCTGGAAACACCATATATTTT. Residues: CASSADLSSGNTIYF.

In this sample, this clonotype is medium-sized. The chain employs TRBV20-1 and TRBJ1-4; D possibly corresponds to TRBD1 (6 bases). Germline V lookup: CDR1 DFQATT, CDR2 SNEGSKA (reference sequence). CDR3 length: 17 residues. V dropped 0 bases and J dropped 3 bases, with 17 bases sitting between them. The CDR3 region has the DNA TGCAGTGCTAGAGATGGAGGGACACCACGGCCTAATGAAAAACTGTTTTTT. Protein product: CSARDGGTPRPNEKLFF.

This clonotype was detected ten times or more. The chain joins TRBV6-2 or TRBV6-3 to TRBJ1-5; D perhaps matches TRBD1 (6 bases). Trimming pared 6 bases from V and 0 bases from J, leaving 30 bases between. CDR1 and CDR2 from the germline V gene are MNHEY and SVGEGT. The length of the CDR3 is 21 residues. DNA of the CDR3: TGTGCCAGCAGGATGCGGACCCATTGGACAGACCTAGCTTATAGCAATCAGCCCCAGCATTTT. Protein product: CASRMRTHWTDLAYSNQPQHF.

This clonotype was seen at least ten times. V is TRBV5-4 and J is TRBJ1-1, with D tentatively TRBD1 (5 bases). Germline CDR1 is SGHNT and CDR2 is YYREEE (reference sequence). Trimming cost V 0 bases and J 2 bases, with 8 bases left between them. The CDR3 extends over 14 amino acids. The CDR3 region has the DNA TGTGCCAGCAGCTTGGCAGGGCGCAACACTGAAGCTTTCTTT. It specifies CASSLAGRNTEAFF.

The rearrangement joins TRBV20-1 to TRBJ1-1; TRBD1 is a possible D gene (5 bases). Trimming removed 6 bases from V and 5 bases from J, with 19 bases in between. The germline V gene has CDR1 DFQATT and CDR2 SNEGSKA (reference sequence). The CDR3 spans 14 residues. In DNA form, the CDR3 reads TGCAGTGCCCATAGGAGGGGCTCGAGGACTGAAGCTTTCTTT. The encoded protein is CSAHRRGSRTEAFF.

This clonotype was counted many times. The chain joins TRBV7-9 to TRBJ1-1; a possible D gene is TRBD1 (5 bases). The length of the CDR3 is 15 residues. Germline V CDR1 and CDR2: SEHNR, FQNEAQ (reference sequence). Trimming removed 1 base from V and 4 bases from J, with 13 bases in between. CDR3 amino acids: CASSLGNEGPTEAFF. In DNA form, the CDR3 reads TGTGCCAGCAGCTTAGGTAATGAGGGGCCCACTGAAGCTTTCTTT.

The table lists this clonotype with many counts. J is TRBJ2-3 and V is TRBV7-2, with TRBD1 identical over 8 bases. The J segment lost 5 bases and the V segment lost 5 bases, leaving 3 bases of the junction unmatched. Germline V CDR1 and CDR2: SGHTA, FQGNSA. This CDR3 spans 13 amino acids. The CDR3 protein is CASSGTGKDTQYF. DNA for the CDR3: TGTGCCAGCAGCGGGACAGGAAAAGATACGCAGTATTTT.

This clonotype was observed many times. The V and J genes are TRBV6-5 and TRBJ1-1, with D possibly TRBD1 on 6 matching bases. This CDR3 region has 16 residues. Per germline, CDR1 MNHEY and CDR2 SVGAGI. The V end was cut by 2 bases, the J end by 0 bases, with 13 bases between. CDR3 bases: TGTGCCAGCAGTTACAATCAGGGGACAATGAACACTGAAGCTTTCTTT. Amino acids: CASSYNQGTMNTEAFF.

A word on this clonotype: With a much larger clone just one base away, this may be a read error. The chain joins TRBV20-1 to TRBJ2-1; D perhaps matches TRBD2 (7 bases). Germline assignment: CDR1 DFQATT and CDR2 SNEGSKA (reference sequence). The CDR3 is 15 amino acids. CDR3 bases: TGCAGTGCTAGAGATCCGGGCGGGGGCTACAATGAGCATTTCTTC. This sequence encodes CSARDPGGGYNEHFF.

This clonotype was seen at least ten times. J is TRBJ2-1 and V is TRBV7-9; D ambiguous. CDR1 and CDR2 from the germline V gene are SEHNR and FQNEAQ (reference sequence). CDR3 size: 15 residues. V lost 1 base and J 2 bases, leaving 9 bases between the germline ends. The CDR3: CASSLGPHPYNEQFF. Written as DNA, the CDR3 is TGTGCCAGCAGCTTAGGTCCTCATCCCTACAATGAGCAGTTCTTC. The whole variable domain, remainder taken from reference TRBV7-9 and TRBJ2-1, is DTGVSQNPRHKITKRGQNVTFRCDPISEHNRLYWYRQTLGQGPEFLTYFQNEAQLEKSRLLSDRFSAERPKGSFSTLEIQRTEQGDSAMYLCASSLGPHPYNEQFFGPGTRLTVL.

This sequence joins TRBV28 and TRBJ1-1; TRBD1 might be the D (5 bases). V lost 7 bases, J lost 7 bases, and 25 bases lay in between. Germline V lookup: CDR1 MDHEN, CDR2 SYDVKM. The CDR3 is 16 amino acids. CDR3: CASTSGGSSHQGEAFF. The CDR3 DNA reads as TGTGCCAGCACTTCTGGGGGAAGTAGTCATCAGGGTGAAGCTTTCTTT.

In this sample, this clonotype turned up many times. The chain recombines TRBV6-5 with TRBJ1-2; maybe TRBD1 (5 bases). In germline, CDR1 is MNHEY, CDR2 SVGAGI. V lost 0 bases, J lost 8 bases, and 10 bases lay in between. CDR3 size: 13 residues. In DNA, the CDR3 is TGTGCCAGCAGTTACTCACACGGGGCCGGCTACACCTTC. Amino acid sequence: CASSYSHGAGYTF.

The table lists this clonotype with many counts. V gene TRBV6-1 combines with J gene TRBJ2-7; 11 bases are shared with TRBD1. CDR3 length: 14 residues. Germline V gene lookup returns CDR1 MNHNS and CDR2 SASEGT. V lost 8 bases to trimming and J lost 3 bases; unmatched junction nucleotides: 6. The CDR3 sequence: CASSVGTGGYEQYV. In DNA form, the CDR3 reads TGTGCCAGCTCTGTCGGGACAGGGGGCTACGAGCAGTACGTC.